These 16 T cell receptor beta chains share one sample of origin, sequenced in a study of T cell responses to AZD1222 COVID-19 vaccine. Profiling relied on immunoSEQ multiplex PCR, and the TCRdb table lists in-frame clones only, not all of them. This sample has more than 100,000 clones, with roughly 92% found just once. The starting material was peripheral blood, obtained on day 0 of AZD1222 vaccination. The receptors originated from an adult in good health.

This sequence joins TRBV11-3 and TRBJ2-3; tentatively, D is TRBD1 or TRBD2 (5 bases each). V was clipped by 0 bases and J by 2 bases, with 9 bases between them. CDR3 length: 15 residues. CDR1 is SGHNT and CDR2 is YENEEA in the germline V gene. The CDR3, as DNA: TGTGCCAGCAGCTTAGATACGGGGCCCACAGATACGCAGTATTTT. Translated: CASSLDTGPTDTQYF. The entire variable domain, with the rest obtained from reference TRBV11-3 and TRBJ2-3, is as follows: EAGVVQSPRYKIIEKKQPVAFWCNPISGHNTLYWYLQNLGQGPELLIRYENEEAVDDSQLPKDRFSAERLKGVDSTLKIQPAELGDSAVYLCASSLDTGPTDTQYFGPGTRLTVL.

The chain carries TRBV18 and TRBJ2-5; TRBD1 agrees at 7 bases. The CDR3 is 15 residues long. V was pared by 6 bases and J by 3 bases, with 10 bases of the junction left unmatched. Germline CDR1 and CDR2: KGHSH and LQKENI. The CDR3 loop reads CASSLLRQGEETQYF. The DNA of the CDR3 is TGTGCCAGCTCTCTCTTACGACAGGGAGAAGAGACCCAGTACTTC.

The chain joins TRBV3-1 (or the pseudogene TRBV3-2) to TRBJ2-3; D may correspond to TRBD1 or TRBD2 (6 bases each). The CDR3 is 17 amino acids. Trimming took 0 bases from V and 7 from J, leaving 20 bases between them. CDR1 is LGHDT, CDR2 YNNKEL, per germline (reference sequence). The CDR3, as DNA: TGTGCCAGCAGCCAAGATCTGGAAGGAGGGGGGCGAAATACGCAGTATTTT. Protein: CASSQDLEGGGRNTQYF.

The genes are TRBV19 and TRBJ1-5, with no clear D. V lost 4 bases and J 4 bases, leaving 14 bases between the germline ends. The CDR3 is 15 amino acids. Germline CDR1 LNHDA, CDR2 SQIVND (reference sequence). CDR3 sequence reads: CASSKGNQWNQPQHF. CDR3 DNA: TGTGCCAGTAGTAAAGGTAACCAGTGGAATCAGCCCCAGCATTTT. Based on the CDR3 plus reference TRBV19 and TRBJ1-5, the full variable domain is DGGITQSPKYLFRKEGQNVTLSCEQNLNHDAMYWYRQDPGQGLRLIYYSQIVNDFQKGDIAEGYSVSREKKESFPLTVTSAQKNPTAFYLCASSKGNQWNQPQHFGDGTRLSIL.

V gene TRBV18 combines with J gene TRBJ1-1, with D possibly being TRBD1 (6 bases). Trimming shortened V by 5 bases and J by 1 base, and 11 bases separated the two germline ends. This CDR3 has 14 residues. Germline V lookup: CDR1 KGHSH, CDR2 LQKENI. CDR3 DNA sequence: TGTGCCAGCTCATCCGGGACACCGAACACTGAAGCTTTCTTT. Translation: CASSSGTPNTEAFF.

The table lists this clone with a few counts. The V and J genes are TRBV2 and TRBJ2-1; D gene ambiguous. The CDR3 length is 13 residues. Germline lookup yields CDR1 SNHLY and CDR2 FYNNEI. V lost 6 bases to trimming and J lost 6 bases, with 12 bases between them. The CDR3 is CASRSINGNEQFF. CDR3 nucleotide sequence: TGTGCCAGCAGGAGCATCAATGGCAATGAGCAGTTCTTC.

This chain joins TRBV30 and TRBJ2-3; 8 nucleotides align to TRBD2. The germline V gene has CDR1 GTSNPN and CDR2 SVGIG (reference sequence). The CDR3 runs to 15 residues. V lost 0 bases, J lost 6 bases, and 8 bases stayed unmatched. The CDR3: CAWSVRGLVGDTQYF. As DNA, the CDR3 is TGTGCCTGGAGTGTACGGGGACTAGTAGGTGATACGCAGTATTTT. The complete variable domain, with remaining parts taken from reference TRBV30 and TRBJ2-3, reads SQTIHQWPATLVQPVGSPLSLECTVEGTSNPNLYWYRQAAGRGLQLLFYSVGIGQISSEVPQNLSASRPQDRQFILSSKKLLLSDSGFYLCAWSVRGLVGDTQYFGPGTRLTVL.

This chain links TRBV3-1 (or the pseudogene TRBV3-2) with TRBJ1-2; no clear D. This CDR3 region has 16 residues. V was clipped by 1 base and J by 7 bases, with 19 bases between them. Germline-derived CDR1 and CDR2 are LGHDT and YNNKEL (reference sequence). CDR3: CASSQVGKRDIGGYTF. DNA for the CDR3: TGTGCCAGCAGCCAAGTGGGGAAGCGGGATATAGGTGGCTACACCTTC.

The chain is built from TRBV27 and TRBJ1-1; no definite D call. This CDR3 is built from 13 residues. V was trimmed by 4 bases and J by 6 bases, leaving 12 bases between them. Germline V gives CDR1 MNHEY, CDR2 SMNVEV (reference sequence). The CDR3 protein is CASSYLSGPEAFF. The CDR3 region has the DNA TGTGCCAGCAGTTATTTGAGCGGCCCTGAAGCTTTCTTT.

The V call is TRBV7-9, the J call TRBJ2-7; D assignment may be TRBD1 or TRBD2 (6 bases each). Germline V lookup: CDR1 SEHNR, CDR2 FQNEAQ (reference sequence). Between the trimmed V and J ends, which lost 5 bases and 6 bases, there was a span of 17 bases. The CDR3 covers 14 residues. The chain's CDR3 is CASSAGHAGAEQYF. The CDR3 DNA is TGTGCCAGCAGCGCGGGACACGCCGGCGCCGAGCAGTACTTC.

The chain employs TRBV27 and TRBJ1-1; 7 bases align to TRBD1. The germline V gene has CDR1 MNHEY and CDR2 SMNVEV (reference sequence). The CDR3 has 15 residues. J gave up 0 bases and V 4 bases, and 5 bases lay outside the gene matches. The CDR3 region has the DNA TGTGCCAGCAGTTCACGGACAGGAATGAACACTGAAGCTTTCTTT. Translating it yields CASSSRTGMNTEAFF.

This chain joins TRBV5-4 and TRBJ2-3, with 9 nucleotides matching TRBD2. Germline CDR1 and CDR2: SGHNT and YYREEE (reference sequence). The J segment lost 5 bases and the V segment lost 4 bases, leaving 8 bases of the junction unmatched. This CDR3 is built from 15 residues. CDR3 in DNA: TGTGCCAGCAGCCTGCGGGGGGGCCGGGGAGATACGCAGTATTTT. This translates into CASSLRGGRGDTQYF.

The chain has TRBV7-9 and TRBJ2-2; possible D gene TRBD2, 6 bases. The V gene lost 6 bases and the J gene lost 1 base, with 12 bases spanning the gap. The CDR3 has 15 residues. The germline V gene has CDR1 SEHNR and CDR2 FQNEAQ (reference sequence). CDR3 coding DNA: TGTGCCAGCAGACCCTCGCGGGGGAACACCGGGGAGCTGTTTTTT. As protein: CASRPSRGNTGELFF. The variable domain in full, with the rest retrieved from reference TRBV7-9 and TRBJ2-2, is DTGVSQNPRHKITKRGQNVTFRCDPISEHNRLYWYRQTLGQGPEFLTYFQNEAQLEKSRLLSDRFSAERPKGSFSTLEIQRTEQGDSAMYLCASRPSRGNTGELFFGEGSRLTVL.

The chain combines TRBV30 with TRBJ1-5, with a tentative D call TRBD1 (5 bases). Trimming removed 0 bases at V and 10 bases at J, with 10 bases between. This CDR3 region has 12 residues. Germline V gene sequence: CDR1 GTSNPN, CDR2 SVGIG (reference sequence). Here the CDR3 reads CAWSVGATPQHF. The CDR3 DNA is TGTGCCTGGAGTGTAGGGGCCACCCCCCAGCATTTT.

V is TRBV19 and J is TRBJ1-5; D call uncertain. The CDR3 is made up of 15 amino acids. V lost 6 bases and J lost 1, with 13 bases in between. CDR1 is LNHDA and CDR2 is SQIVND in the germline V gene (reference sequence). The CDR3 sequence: CASRSYTASNQPQHF. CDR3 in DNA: TGTGCCAGTAGATCCTATACAGCAAGCAATCAGCCCCAGCATTTT.

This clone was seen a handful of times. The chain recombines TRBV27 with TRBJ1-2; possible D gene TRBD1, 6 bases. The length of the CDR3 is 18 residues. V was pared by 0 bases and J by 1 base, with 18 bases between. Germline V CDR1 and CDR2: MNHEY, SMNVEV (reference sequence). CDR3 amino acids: CASSLSPGQGQLNYGYTF. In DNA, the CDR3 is TGTGCCAGCAGTTTATCCCCAGGCCAGGGGCAGCTTAACTATGGCTACACCTTC.